The 27 T cell receptor beta chains listed next were all sequenced from one sample in a study of CD8+CD57+ T cells in acquired aplastic anemia. Genomic DNA acted as the template from which TCR beta VDJ combination and CDR3 sequence profiling were carried out. MiXCR, run by TCRdb on the reads, gives a single entry per CDR3 protein. This table has about 150,000 distinct CDR3 sequences, about 50% appearing once. Selection for sequencing was limited to patients who had shown CD8+CD57+ cell expansion by flow cytometry. Material for sequencing was sorted CD4+, CD8+, or CD8+CD57+ T cells (not recorded which) from PBMCs. Source of these receptors: a human donor with aplastic anemia.

The V call is TRBV7-3, the J call TRBJ2-2; 7 nucleotides agree with TRBD1. Germline lookup yields CDR1 SGHTA and CDR2 FQGTGA. The ends lost 5 bases at V and 4 bases at J; junction bases unmatched: 7. The CDR3 covers 15 residues. Written as DNA, the CDR3 is TGTGCCAGCAGCCAAGAGACAGGGTTCACCGGGGAGCTGTTTTTT. Translation gives CASSQETGFTGELFF.

The DNA of the CDR3 is TGTGCCACCAGTGATCTTCGGACGGGGACCCAGTACTTC. Encoded protein: CATSDLRTGTQYF. The chain joins TRBV24-1 to TRBJ2-5; D is ambiguous. In germline, CDR1 is KGHDR, CDR2 SFDVKD. The V gene lost 3 bases and the J gene lost 7 bases, with 11 bases spanning the gap. The CDR3 sequence is 13 residues long.

This clonotype turned up a few times. The rearrangement uses TRBV4-2 and TRBJ2-7; 7 positions match TRBD2. V lost 2 bases, J lost 2 bases, and 24 bases stayed unmatched. Per the germline V gene, CDR1 is LGHNA and CDR2 is YNFKEQ. This CDR3 is built from 21 residues. Here the CDR3 DNA reads TGTGCCAGCAGCCAATTAATTAGTAGGCTAGCGGATCACGTGACCCCCTACGAGCAGTACTTC. Its translation is CASSQLISRLADHVTPYEQYF.

This sequence joins TRBV10-3 and TRBJ1-5; D ambiguous. This CDR3 has 12 amino acids. V was trimmed by 1 base and J by 5 bases, leaving 3 bases between them. CDR1 and CDR2 from the germline V gene are ENHRY and SYGVKD. The CDR3 here is CAISEWDQPQHF. CDR3 nucleotides: TGTGCCATCAGTGAGTGGGATCAGCCCCAGCATTTT.

This sequence joins TRBV15 and TRBJ2-3; possible D gene TRBD2, 6 bases. Trimming pared 0 bases from V and 0 bases from J, leaving 10 bases between. Germline V CDR1 and CDR2: LNHNV, YYDKDF (reference sequence). The CDR3 has 16 residues. The CDR3 DNA follows: TGTGCCACCAGCAGAGATTTGAGCGGGAGCACAGATACGCAGTATTTT. The encoded protein is CATSRDLSGSTDTQYF.

The table lists this clonotype with many counts. The chain carries TRBV19 and TRBJ2-7; D possibly corresponds to TRBD1 (5 bases). Trimming cost V 3 bases and J 3 bases, with 12 bases left between them. The CDR3 is made up of 14 amino acids. CDR1 and CDR2 (germline): LNHDA, SQIVND (reference sequence). CDR3 region: CASSIARADYEQYF. Here the CDR3 DNA reads TGTGCCAGTAGTATCGCCAGGGCAGACTACGAGCAGTACTTC.

The CDR3 spells CAISESPGKRNSPLHF. CDR3 DNA sequence: TGTGCCATCAGTGAGTCGCCGGGGAAAAGGAATTCACCCCTCCACTTT. The chain uses TRBV10-3 and TRBJ1-6; D is unclear. This CDR3 contains 16 residues. V shed 0 bases and J shed 7 bases, with 13 bases lying between them. Germline loops: CDR1 ENHRY, CDR2 SYGVKD.

This clonotype has a count of ten or more. The V call is TRBV19, the J call TRBJ2-1; D might be TRBD1 or TRBD2, each matching 5 bases. The CDR3 consists of 15 residues. Deletions cut 3 bases from V and 0 bases from J, with 9 bases between. Per the germline V gene, CDR1 is LNHDA and CDR2 is SQIVND (reference sequence). The DNA for the CDR3 is TGTGCCAGTAGTATCTGGGGGACCTCCTACAATGAGCAGTTCTTC. Protein sequence: CASSIWGTSYNEQFF.

This clonotype was recorded many times. Here the CDR3 DNA reads TGTGCCAGCAGTTACTCAAGACAGGTTGAAGCTTTCTTT. This sequence encodes CASSYSRQVEAFF. The J gene is TRBJ1-1, the V gene TRBV6-6; tentatively, D is TRBD1 (6 bases). Germline V lookup: CDR1 MNHNY, CDR2 SVGAGI (reference sequence). The CDR3 has 13 residues. V gave up 0 bases and J gave up 7 bases, with 9 bases separating them.

This chain joins TRBV19 and TRBJ1-6, with D perhaps TRBD1 (6 bases). Germline CDR1 is LNHDA and CDR2 is SQIVND (reference sequence). Trimming took 3 bases from V and 7 from J, leaving 10 bases between them. The CDR3 totals 14 residues. CDR3 sequence reads: CASSITGSNSPLHF. The DNA for the CDR3 is TGTGCCAGTAGTATCACAGGGAGCAATTCACCCCTCCACTTT. The complete variable domain, with remaining parts taken from reference TRBV19 and TRBJ1-6, reads DGGITQSPKYLFRKEGQNVTLSCEQNLNHDAMYWYRQDPGQGLRLIYYSQIVNDFQKGDIAEGYSVSREKKESFPLTVTSAQKNPTAFYLCASSITGSNSPLHFGNGTRLTVT.

The V call is TRBV6-6, the J call TRBJ1-1, with a tentative D call TRBD1 (5 bases). Trimming pared 2 bases from V and 3 bases from J, leaving 13 bases between. CDR1 and CDR2 from the germline V gene are MNHNY and SVGAGI (reference sequence). This CDR3 region has 15 residues. The CDR3 DNA sequence: TGTGCCAGCAGTTACACCCACCGGGGGGACACTGAAGCTTTCTTT. Protein sequence: CASSYTHRGDTEAFF.

This rearrangement joins TRBV20-1 to TRBJ2-1; TRBD1 or TRBD2 may be the D gene (6 bases each). V lost 0 bases and J 9 bases, leaving 18 bases between the germline ends. This CDR3 is built from 15 residues. Looked up from germline, CDR1 is DFQATT and CDR2 is SNEGSKA (reference sequence). This CDR3 reads CSAREWRGTGSEQFF. For the CDR3, the DNA is TGCAGTGCTAGAGAATGGCGGGGAACAGGGAGTGAGCAGTTCTTC.

This clonotype has a count of ten or more. The chain combines TRBV15 with TRBJ2-7; TRBD1 agrees at 9 bases. The J segment lost 2 bases and the V segment lost 2 bases, leaving 7 bases of the junction unmatched. The germline CDR1 and CDR2 sequences are LNHNV and YYDKDF (reference sequence). The CDR3 covers 16 residues. CDR3: CATSRTGGTPTYEQYF. The CDR3 nucleotides read TGTGCCACCAGCAGAACAGGGGGCACCCCTACCTACGAGCAGTACTTC.

The chain recombines TRBV15 with TRBJ2-1; no clear D. CDR1 and CDR2 (germline): LNHNV, YYDKDF (reference sequence). The CDR3 loop spans 17 amino acids. Trimming left V 3 bases short and J 0 bases short, with 15 bases between. CDR3: CATSSSRRLSSYNEQFF. The CDR3 DNA is TGTGCCACCAGCAGTTCACGACGCCTGAGCTCCTACAATGAGCAGTTCTTC. The full variable domain, its missing parts supplied by reference TRBV15 and TRBJ2-1, is DAMVIQNPRYQVTQFGKPVTLSCSQTLNHNVMYWYQQKSSQAPKLLFHYYDKDFNNEADTPDNFQSRRPNTSFCFLDIRSPGLGDTAMYLCATSSSRRLSSYNEQFFGPGTRLTVL.

Many counts were recorded for this clonotype. CDR3 sequence: CASSFSDKLLFGYTF. For the CDR3, the DNA is TGCGCCAGCAGCTTCAGCGACAAGTTATTATTTGGCTACACCTTC. This chain links TRBV5-1 with TRBJ1-2; D gene ambiguous. Trimming shortened V by 2 bases and J by 7 bases, and 18 bases separated the two germline ends. The CDR3 loop spans 15 amino acids. The germline V gene has CDR1 SGHRS and CDR2 YFSETQ.

V usage is TRBV20-1 and J usage is TRBJ1-1, with D possibly TRBD1 on 5 matching bases. CDR1 and CDR2 (germline): DFQATT, SNEGSKA (reference sequence). V was pared by 7 bases and J by 0 bases, with 18 bases between. The CDR3 has 15 amino acids. DNA of the CDR3: TGCAGTGTCCCCCATACGGGACGGATGAACACTGAAGCTTTCTTT. This sequence encodes CSVPHTGRMNTEAFF.

This clonotype came up many times. This rearrangement joins TRBV6-5 to TRBJ1-2, with TRBD1 identical over 9 bases. Germline V gene lookup returns CDR1 MNHEY and CDR2 SVGAGI. The junction had 5 bases not matched to a gene; V was cut back by 4 bases and J by 11 bases. The CDR3 runs 12 residues. As DNA, the CDR3 is TGTGCCAGCAGTTTCGGGACAGGGCAGTACACCTTC. It encodes CASSFGTGQYTF.

V and J are TRBV29-1 and TRBJ2-1, with D possibly matching TRBD2 (6 bases). This CDR3 has 14 amino acids. Germline assignment: CDR1 SQVTM and CDR2 ANQGSEA. V was clipped by 4 bases and J by 1 base, with 11 bases between them. The CDR3 region has the DNA TGCAGCGTTGTCGGAGGGGCGTCCTACAATGAGCAGTTCTTC. This codes for CSVVGGASYNEQFF.

J is TRBJ2-1 and V is TRBV24-1; D not certain. Trimming cost V 3 bases and J 7 bases, with 15 bases left between them. There are 15 residues in the CDR3. Germline CDR1 reads KGHDR; CDR2 reads SFDVKD. CDR3 residues: CATSDGRRASNEQFF. Written as DNA, the CDR3 is TGTGCCACCAGTGATGGACGCCGGGCCTCAAATGAGCAGTTCTTC.

As for this clonotype: A single base separates this from a much larger clone, so it may be a read error. The V gene is TRBV4-1, the J gene TRBJ1-1; D gene ambiguous. The germline gives CDR1 MGHRA, CDR2 YSYEKL. The length of the CDR3 is 13 residues. The CDR3 sequence: CASSPGRETDAFF. The DNA for the CDR3 is TGCGCCAGCAGCCCCGGGCGGGAGACTGACGCTTTCTTT.

The rearrangement links TRBV7-9 to TRBJ1-2; perhaps TRBD1 as D (6 bases). V lost 1 base, J lost 4 bases, and 13 bases lay in between. Germline V gives CDR1 SEHNR, CDR2 FQNEAQ (reference sequence). The CDR3 is 15 amino acids. CDR3 DNA sequence: TGTGCCAGCAGCTTAGAGGCACAGGGTTCCTATGGCTACACCTTC. It translates to CASSLEAQGSYGYTF.

V usage is TRBV19 and J usage is TRBJ2-3; D tentatively fits TRBD1 or TRBD2 (5 bases each). Per germline, CDR1 LNHDA and CDR2 SQIVND (reference sequence). The CDR3 is made up of 15 amino acids. Trimming removed 2 bases from V and 2 bases from J, with 11 bases in between. The CDR3 sequence is CASSIRREYTDTQYF. The CDR3 nucleotides are TGTGCCAGTAGTATACGCAGGGAGTACACAGATACGCAGTATTTT. The entire variable domain, with the rest obtained from reference TRBV19 and TRBJ2-3, is as follows: DGGITQSPKYLFRKEGQNVTLSCEQNLNHDAMYWYRQDPGQGLRLIYYSQIVNDFQKGDIAEGYSVSREKKESFPLTVTSAQKNPTAFYLCASSIRREYTDTQYFGPGTRLTVL.

This clonotype has only a few counts. The chain has TRBV19 and TRBJ1-1; D is unclear. Germline V gene data show CDR1 as LNHDA and CDR2 as SQIVND (reference sequence). This CDR3 region has 14 residues. The V and J ends lost 4 bases and 1 base respectively, with 10 bases between them. The CDR3 nucleotides are TGTGCCAGTAGTAAGGACCCATGGAACACTGAAGCTTTCTTT. Protein product: CASSKDPWNTEAFF.

The V call is TRBV6-1, the J call TRBJ1-1; 7 bases line up with TRBD1. Losses at the gene ends were 5 bases for V and 8 bases for J; bases not matched to a gene: 14. This CDR3 spans 15 amino acids. In germline, CDR1 is MNHNS, CDR2 SASEGT. The CDR3 region has the DNA TGTGCCAGCAGTAGCGGACAGGCGGGGAATAGGGAAGCTTTCTTT. Translating gives CASSSGQAGNREAFF.

This clonotype was counted many times. This rearrangement joins TRBV5-4 to TRBJ1-2; 7 positions match TRBD1. There are 14 residues in the CDR3. Germline V lookup: CDR1 SGHNT, CDR2 YYREEE (reference sequence). V shed 4 bases, J shed 5 bases, and the junction held 8 bases outside the gene matches. CDR3 sequence reads: CASSPGTDGYGYTF. The CDR3, as DNA: TGTGCCAGCAGCCCCGGGACAGATGGATATGGCTACACCTTC.

This clonotype has more than one count but fewer than ten. This chain links TRBV27 with TRBJ1-2; D remains ambiguous. The length of the CDR3 is 14 residues. V shed 3 bases and J shed 6 bases, with 14 bases lying between them. Germline loops: CDR1 MNHEY, CDR2 SMNVEV (reference sequence). Here the CDR3 DNA reads TGTGCCAGCAGTTTTAATTCTGAGTTAGATGGCTACACCTTC. This codes for CASSFNSELDGYTF.

This clonotype was detected once. The chain recombines TRBV5-4 with TRBJ2-7, with D possibly TRBD2 on 6 matching bases. Trimming stripped 3 bases from V and 2 bases from J, with 9 bases between. CDR1 SGHNT and CDR2 YYREEE come from the germline V gene (reference sequence). The CDR3 extends over 13 amino acids. The CDR3 region is CASSWDSAYEQYF. CDR3 DNA: TGTGCCAGCAGCTGGGACTCAGCCTACGAGCAGTACTTC.